The 11 T cell receptor beta chains in this list originate from one sample, sequenced in a study of blood T cell repertoires in COVID-19 (dated by TCRdb to between 2020 and 2021). To prepare the library, the immunoSEQ multiplex PCR assay was applied. Drawn from immuneACCESS, this table holds only the in-frame rearrangements with V and J called that TCRdb kept. Clones are partly lost; checked studies trace under half to an unresolved V gene and leave the rest unexplained. The sample includes roughly 87,000 clones, with about 91% observed a single time. The top ten hold approximately 0.45% of the sample. Sequenced material: peripheral blood. The receptors derive from a man in his 60s with acute or convalescent COVID-19.

The gene calls are TRBV10-3 and TRBJ2-7; 8 bases are shared with TRBD1. V was pared by 4 bases and J by 6 bases, with 8 bases of the junction left unmatched. CDR3 length: 14 amino acids. The V gene's germline CDR1 is ENHRY and CDR2 SYGVKD. The CDR3 reads CAISGRQGSSEQYF. CDR3 nucleotide sequence: TGTGCCATCAGTGGTAGACAGGGGTCCAGCGAGCAGTACTTC.

The chain is built from TRBV4-1 and TRBJ2-1; 8 bases are a match to TRBD1. The V gene's germline CDR1 is MGHRA and CDR2 YSYEKL. V trimming: 3 bases; J trimming: 5 bases; junction bases outside the gene matches: 18. The CDR3 extends over 19 amino acids. CDR3 coding DNA: TGCGCCAGCAGCCATAAGGTGGGAACCGGGACAGGACCTAACAATGAGCAGTTCTTC. Its translation is CASSHKVGTGTGPNNEQFF.

The chain joins TRBV7-9 to TRBJ1-2; TRBD1 agrees at 8 bases. V lost 5 bases and J lost 5; bases outside the gene matches: 7. Germline V lookup: CDR1 SEHNR, CDR2 FQNEAQ (reference sequence). This CDR3 region has 14 residues. CDR3: CASSLAGGLYGYTF. The CDR3, as DNA: TGTGCCAGCAGCCTGGCAGGGGGCCTTTATGGCTACACCTTC.

The chain links TRBV30 to TRBJ1-2; 11 bases line up with TRBD1. The CDR3 spans 11 residues. Trimming cost V 6 bases and J 8 bases; bases outside gene matches: 2. CDR1 GTSNPN and CDR2 SVGIG come from the germline V gene (reference sequence). The CDR3 region has the DNA TGTGCCTGTGGACAGGGGGCGGGCTACACCTTC. Amino acid sequence: CACGQGAGYTF. The whole variable domain, remainder taken from reference TRBV30 and TRBJ1-2, is SQTIHQWPATLVQPVGSPLSLECTVEGTSNPNLYWYRQAAGRGLQLLFYSVGIGQISSEVPQNLSASRPQDRQFILSSKKLLLSDSGFYLCACGQGAGYTFGSGTRLTVV.

The rearrangement links TRBV5-1 to TRBJ2-1, with 8 bases matching TRBD2. CDR3 length: 14 residues. Germline CDR1 reads SGHRS; CDR2 reads YFSETQ. Unmatched junction bases numbered 7, after V lost 5 bases and J lost 6 bases. For the CDR3, the DNA is TGCGCCAGCAGTCCTAGCGGGCCGGGCAATGAGCAGTTCTTC. It is translated as CASSPSGPGNEQFF.

V is TRBV10-1 and J is TRBJ1-2; 7 bases fit TRBD1. Germline V lookup: CDR1 WNHNN, CDR2 SYGVQD (reference sequence). The ends lost 2 bases at V and 2 bases at J; junction bases unmatched: 2. The CDR3 totals 14 residues. CDR3 DNA sequence: TGCGCCAGCAGTGAGCGGGGACAGAACTATGGCTACACCTTC. This translates into CASSERGQNYGYTF.

For the CDR3, the DNA is TGTGCCAGCAGTGACCTGACAGAGATGAACACTGAAGCTTTCTTT. Translated, it gives CASSDLTEMNTEAFF. The genes are TRBV6-1 and TRBJ1-1; tentatively, D is TRBD1 (5 bases). Germline-derived CDR1 and CDR2 are MNHNS and SASEGT. Trimming removed 3 bases from V and 0 bases from J, with 11 bases in between. The CDR3 is 15 residues long.

J is TRBJ1-4 and V is TRBV6-5, with TRBD1 matching over 10 bases. The length of the CDR3 is 15 residues. Germline CDR1 is MNHEY and CDR2 is SVGAGI. The V segment lost 4 bases and the J segment 5 bases; nucleotides outside the gene matches: 4. The CDR3 sequence: CASSSDRGRNEKLFF. In DNA form, the CDR3 reads TGTGCCAGCAGTTCCGACAGGGGGCGGAATGAAAAACTGTTTTTT.

The CDR3 protein is CASSLASGRGETQYF. The CDR3 DNA sequence: TGCGCCAGCAGCTTGGCTAGCGGGAGAGGGGAGACCCAGTACTTC. This chain joins TRBV5-1 and TRBJ2-5; the match to TRBD2 covers 10 bases. Germline CDR1 and CDR2: SGHRS and YFSETQ. The CDR3 runs 15 residues. The junction had 4 bases not matched to a gene; V was cut back by 0 bases and J by 5 bases.

This chain connects TRBV24-1 to TRBJ1-2; 7 bases match TRBD1. With V trimmed by 3 bases and J by 8 bases, 8 bases remained unmatched. This CDR3 has 14 amino acids. The germline V gene encodes CDR1 KGHDR and CDR2 SFDVKD. The CDR3 region is CATSDDYRGRGYTF. CDR3 DNA sequence: TGTGCCACCAGTGATGACTACAGGGGACGGGGCTACACCTTC.

This clone has just one count. The chain uses TRBV15 and TRBJ2-2; 8 bases match TRBD1. The CDR3 loop spans 15 amino acids. Unmatched junction bases numbered 0, after V lost 3 bases and J lost 0 bases. CDR1 and CDR2 (germline): LNHNV, YYDKDF (reference sequence). CDR3 residues: CATSRDRANTGELFF. Written as DNA, the CDR3 is TGTGCCACCAGCAGGGACAGGGCGAACACCGGGGAGCTGTTTTTT.